The present T cell receptor (beta chain) was sequenced within a study of T cells after yellow fever vaccination. The CDR3 length is 18 residues. J lost 3 bases, V lost 4 bases, and 13 bases had no gene match. Per the germline V gene, CDR1 is LGHNA and CDR2 is YSLEER. TCRdb redid the calling of the 5' RACE reads with MiXCR, one entry per CDR3 protein. The sample lists about 250,000 distinct CDR3 sequences; roughly 3.7% were seen once. This clonotype turned up a few times. The TCR originated in a man between 18 and 35 years old who received the YFV17D yellow fever vaccine. The sequences come from PBMCs, collected 15 days after the yellow fever booster vaccination. The V gene is TRBV4-3, the J gene TRBJ2-4; 9 bases align to TRBD1. The CDR3 DNA follows: TGCGCCAGCAGCCTTACCCCGGGACAGGGTAGAGTCAAAAACATTCAGTACTTC. Residues: CASSLTPGQGRVKNIQYF.